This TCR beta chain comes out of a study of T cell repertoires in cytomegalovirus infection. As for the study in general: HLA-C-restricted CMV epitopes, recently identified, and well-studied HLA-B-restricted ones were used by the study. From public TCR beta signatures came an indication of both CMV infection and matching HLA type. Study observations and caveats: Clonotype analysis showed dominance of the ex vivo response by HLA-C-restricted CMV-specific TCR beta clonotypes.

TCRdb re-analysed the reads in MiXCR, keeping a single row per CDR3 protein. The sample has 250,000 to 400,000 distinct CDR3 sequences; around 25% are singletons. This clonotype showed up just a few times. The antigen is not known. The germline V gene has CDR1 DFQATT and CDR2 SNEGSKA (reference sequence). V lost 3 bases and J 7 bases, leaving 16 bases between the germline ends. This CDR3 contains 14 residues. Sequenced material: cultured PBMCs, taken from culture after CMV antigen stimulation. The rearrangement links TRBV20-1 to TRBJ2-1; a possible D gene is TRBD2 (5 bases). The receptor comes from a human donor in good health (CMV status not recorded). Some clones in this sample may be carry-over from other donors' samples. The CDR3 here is CSASEVGVRNEQFF. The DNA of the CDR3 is TGCAGTGCTAGTGAGGTGGGAGTTCGGAATGAGCAGTTCTTC.